These 27 T cell receptor beta chains share one sample of origin, sequenced in a study of T cell repertoires in cytomegalovirus infection. These receptors are not linked to any known antigen. TCRdb redid the calling of the reads with MiXCR, one entry per CDR3 protein. The repertoire consists of fewer than 950,000 distinct CDR3 sequences, with 32% occurring once and the leading ten covering around 12%. Sequenced here: cultured CD8+ T cells from PBMCs, sampled from culture after CMV antigen stimulation. The receptors were sampled from a human donor in good health (CMV status not recorded). Some clones in this sample may be carry-over from other donors' samples.

This clonotype was observed a few times. The chain recombines TRBV2 with TRBJ1-2; possibly TRBD1 for D (5 bases). V lost 3 bases and J 2 bases, leaving 10 bases between the germline ends. CDR1 SNHLY and CDR2 FYNNEI come from the germline V gene. The CDR3 extends over 14 amino acids. CDR3 amino acids: CASSEEGVNYGYTF. The CDR3 DNA follows: TGTGCCAGCAGTGAGGAAGGGGTGAACTATGGCTACACCTTC.

The chain combines TRBV27 with TRBJ2-1, with 7 bases matching TRBD1. Germline-derived CDR1 and CDR2 are MNHEY and SMNVEV (reference sequence). V trimming: 5 bases; J trimming: 4 bases; junction bases outside the gene matches: 2. The CDR3 totals 13 residues. DNA for the CDR3: TGTGCCAGCAGTGCGGACAGGTACAATGAGCAGTTCTTC. It yields the protein CASSADRYNEQFF.

This chain links TRBV7-6 with TRBJ2-1; a weak D match, TRBD1 (5 bases). V lost 11 bases and J 5 bases, leaving 10 bases between the germline ends. Germline CDR1 and CDR2: SGHVS and FNYEAQ. The CDR3 has 11 amino acids. The CDR3 loop is CAFRAHNEQFF. Written as DNA, the CDR3 is TGTGCCTTCAGGGCCCACAATGAGCAGTTCTTC.

The J gene is TRBJ2-2, the V gene TRBV6-6; no clear D gene. This CDR3 has 14 residues. V was pared by 7 bases and J by 1 base, with 10 bases between. CDR1 is MNHNY and CDR2 is SVGAGI in the germline V gene (reference sequence). The CDR3 is CASTNSQNTGELFF. CDR3 coding DNA: TGTGCCAGCACCAACAGTCAGAACACCGGGGAGCTGTTTTTT.

The chain joins TRBV28 to TRBJ1-2; 8 bases agree with TRBD1. The CDR3 spans 11 residues. The V and J ends lost 6 bases and 8 bases, in that order; junction bases with no gene match: 2. The V gene's germline CDR1 is MDHEN and CDR2 SYDVKM. The CDR3 here is CASRWDRGYTF. CDR3 DNA sequence: TGTGCCAGCAGGTGGGACAGGGGCTACACCTTC.

This sequence joins TRBV2 and TRBJ2-1; 7 bases align to TRBD1. Germline CDR1 SNHLY, CDR2 FYNNEI. The V and J ends lost 9 bases and 6 bases, in that order; junction bases with no gene match: 8. The CDR3 runs to 13 residues. The DNA of the CDR3 is TGTGCCAGTCCGGGGACAGCGATCAATGAGCAGTTCTTC. This codes for CASPGTAINEQFF. Drawing the rest from reference TRBV2 and TRBJ2-1, the complete variable domain is EPEVTQTPSHQVTQMGQEVILRCVPISNHLYFYWYRQILGQKVEFLVSFYNNEISEKSEIFDDQFSVERPDGSNFTLKIRSTKLEDSAMYFCASPGTAINEQFFGPGTRLTVL.

This clonotype occurred a few times. The rearrangement joins TRBV7-8 to TRBJ2-3; D assignment may be TRBD1 or TRBD2 (5 bases each). The CDR3 length is 14 residues. V was shortened by 0 bases and J by 5 bases, with 9 bases between the two germline ends. CDR1 and CDR2 (germline): SGHVS, FQNEAQ. The DNA of the CDR3 is TGTGCCAGCAGCTTAGCGGGGGTGCAAGATACGCAGTATTTT. This translates into CASSLAGVQDTQYF.

The chain recombines TRBV2 with TRBJ1-1, with a tentative D call TRBD1 (5 bases). Germline loops: CDR1 SNHLY, CDR2 FYNNEI. Trimming pared 6 bases from V and 0 bases from J, leaving 8 bases between. The CDR3 spans 13 residues. The CDR3 is CASRRGMNTEAFF. The CDR3 DNA sequence: TGTGCCAGCAGGCGGGGGATGAACACTGAAGCTTTCTTT.

The chain is built from TRBV5-4 and TRBJ2-1; no definite D call. The CDR3 runs to 16 residues. The V end lost 4 bases, the J end lost 0 bases, and 14 bases lay between the germline ends. In germline, CDR1 is SGHNT, CDR2 YYREEE (reference sequence). Written as DNA, the CDR3 is TGTGCCAGCAGCCTAAAGGTGGCTAGCTCCTACAATGAGCAGTTCTTC. Residues: CASSLKVASSYNEQFF. Together with reference TRBV5-4 and TRBJ2-1, the CDR3 gives the full variable domain: ETGVTQSPTHLIKTRGQQVTLRCSSQSGHNTVSWYQQALGQGPQFIFQYYREEENGRGNFPPRFSGLQFPNYSSELNVNALELDDSALYLCASSLKVASSYNEQFFGPGTRLTVL.

This chain joins TRBV27 and TRBJ1-1; D remains unclear. Trimming pared 0 bases from V and 1 base from J, leaving 6 bases between. Germline V gives CDR1 MNHEY, CDR2 SMNVEV (reference sequence). This CDR3 has 14 residues. CDR3 loop: CASSLSVGNTEAFF. The DNA for the CDR3 is TGTGCCAGCAGTTTATCGGTTGGGAACACTGAAGCTTTCTTT.

The J gene is TRBJ1-1, the V gene TRBV18, with D possibly matching TRBD1 (6 bases). The CDR3 sequence is 16 residues long. V lost 4 bases and J lost 3, with 18 bases in between. The V gene's germline CDR1 is KGHSH and CDR2 LQKENI. The CDR3, as DNA: TGTGCCAGCTCACAGTACAGGGTTCCTCGGGACACTGAAGCTTTCTTT. Protein sequence: CASSQYRVPRDTEAFF.

The chain has TRBV12-3 or TRBV12-4 and TRBJ2-3; 9 bases match TRBD2. V lost 7 bases, J lost 2 bases, and 4 bases stayed unmatched. The CDR3 length is 14 residues. DNA of the CDR3: TGTGCCAGCACCGTAGCGGGGGTCACAGATACGCAGTATTTT. This sequence encodes CASTVAGVTDTQYF.

The chain is built from TRBV10-1 and TRBJ1-6; D is ambiguous. The germline V and J ends were trimmed by 4 bases and 2 bases, with 12 bases remaining between them. Per germline, CDR1 WNHNN and CDR2 SYGVQD (reference sequence). The CDR3 is 16 residues long. CDR3 region: CASSAGEGTYNSPLHF. CDR3 nucleotides: TGCGCCAGCAGTGCGGGAGAAGGGACCTATAATTCACCCCTCCACTTT.

This chain connects TRBV19 to TRBJ2-1, with TRBD1 identical over 9 bases. Germline loops: CDR1 LNHDA, CDR2 SQIVND (reference sequence). This CDR3 is 15 amino acids long. Trimming removed 6 bases from V and 3 bases from J; junction bases left unmatched: 6. The DNA for the CDR3 is TGTGCCAGTAGCAGGGACAGGGAAGGCTACAATGAGCAGTTCTTC. It yields the protein CASSRDREGYNEQFF.

This clonotype was seen more than once but under ten times. The J gene is TRBJ1-4, the V gene TRBV12-3 or TRBV12-4; D is ambiguous. Between the trimmed V and J ends, which lost 4 bases and 8 bases, there was a span of 14 bases. The CDR3 totals 14 residues. In DNA, the CDR3 is TGTGCCAGCAGTTACTCCCCCGGGCTCGAAAAACTGTTTTTT. It yields the protein CASSYSPGLEKLFF.

This clonotype was seen more than once but under ten times. The chain employs TRBV11-3 and TRBJ1-2; D not certain. Looked up from germline, CDR1 is SGHNT and CDR2 is YENEEA. The CDR3 length is 10 residues. Deletions cut 4 bases from V and 8 bases from J, with 5 bases between. The CDR3 loop is CASSSEGYTF. The CDR3 DNA sequence: TGTGCCAGCAGCTCCGAGGGCTACACCTTC.

The chain employs TRBV7-9 and TRBJ2-2, with 9 bases that match TRBD1. Unmatched junction bases numbered 7, after V lost 1 base and J lost 1 base. Germline CDR1 reads SEHNR; CDR2 reads FQNEAQ (reference sequence). The CDR3 is 18 amino acids. In DNA, the CDR3 is TGTGCCAGCAGCTTAGATTGGAGGACAGGGGAGAACACCGGGGAGCTGTTTTTT. This codes for CASSLDWRTGENTGELFF.

This chain joins TRBV7-9 and TRBJ1-1, with 7 bases matching TRBD1. The CDR3 runs to 13 residues. The V segment lost 5 bases and the J segment 5 bases; nucleotides outside the gene matches: 5. Germline CDR1 reads SEHNR; CDR2 reads FQNEAQ (reference sequence). CDR3 amino acids: CASSDGTATEAFF. Written as DNA, the CDR3 is TGTGCCAGCAGCGACGGGACAGCAACTGAAGCTTTCTTT.

The sample holds many counts of this clonotype. J is TRBJ2-1 and V is TRBV7-9; possibly TRBD1 for D (7 bases). The CDR3 is 14 amino acids. CDR1 is SEHNR, CDR2 FQNEAQ, per germline (reference sequence). V shed 5 bases and J shed 4 bases, with 12 bases lying between them. The CDR3 sequence: CASSQGGGYNEQFF. CDR3 bases: TGTGCCAGCAGCCAGGGGGGCGGTTACAATGAGCAGTTCTTC.

J is TRBJ1-1 and V is TRBV2, with D hard to call. Germline V gene sequence: CDR1 SNHLY, CDR2 FYNNEI. V was cut by 4 bases and J by 2 bases, with 23 bases left in between. This CDR3 comprises 18 residues. CDR3 amino acids: CASSAGRRGGTGNTEAFF. The CDR3 nucleotides read TGTGCCAGCAGTGCTGGGCGGCGTGGAGGTACGGGAAACACTGAAGCTTTCTTT. Supplemented by reference TRBV2 and TRBJ1-1, the full variable domain reads EPEVTQTPSHQVTQMGQEVILRCVPISNHLYFYWYRQILGQKVEFLVSFYNNEISEKSEIFDDQFSVERPDGSNFTLKIRSTKLEDSAMYFCASSAGRRGGTGNTEAFFGQGTRLTVV.

In this sample, this clonotype turned up many times. Written as DNA, the CDR3 is TGTGCCAGCAGACCTCTGGGAAAAGCCTATGGCTACACCTTC. Translation gives CASRPLGKAYGYTF. The chain links TRBV5-4 to TRBJ1-2; D is unresolved. Trimming shortened V by 5 bases and J by 4 bases, and 15 bases separated the two germline ends. Per germline, CDR1 SGHNT and CDR2 YYREEE (reference sequence). The CDR3 is 14 residues long.

This chain connects TRBV24-1 to TRBJ1-1, with D perhaps TRBD1 (5 bases). There are 14 residues in the CDR3. V lost 3 bases to trimming and J lost 5 bases, with 12 bases between them. Per germline, CDR1 KGHDR and CDR2 SFDVKD. CDR3 protein: CATSDGGVVTEAFF. The CDR3 nucleotides are TGTGCCACCAGTGATGGGGGGGTTGTGACTGAAGCTTTCTTT.

This clonotype was picked up many times. V gene TRBV18 combines with J gene TRBJ1-2; 8 nucleotides agree with TRBD1. The CDR3 contains 14 residues. CDR1 is KGHSH, CDR2 LQKENI, per germline. V shed 3 bases and J 3 bases; nucleotides not matched to a gene: 3. The CDR3 DNA follows: TGTGCCAGCTCACCTCTGGACAGGGACTATGGCTACACCTTC. It encodes CASSPLDRDYGYTF. Filled out from reference TRBV18 and TRBJ1-2, the complete variable domain reads NAGVMQNPRHLVRRRGQEARLRCSPMKGHSHVYWYRQLPEEGLKFMVYLQKENIIDESGMPKERFSAEFPKEGPSILRIQQVVRGDSAAYFCASSPLDRDYGYTFGSGTRLTVV.

The chain carries TRBV7-4 and TRBJ2-7, with D possibly being TRBD1 or TRBD2 (5 bases each). Germline CDR1 is SGHVT and CDR2 is SQSDAQ. Trimming shortened V by 10 bases and J by 4 bases, and 14 bases separated the two germline ends. The length of the CDR3 is 12 residues. CDR3 protein: CAIEGLPYEQYF. CDR3 DNA: TGTGCCATCGAGGGGCTTCCTTACGAGCAGTACTTC.

This clonotype appeared a few times. The V and J genes are TRBV6-1 and TRBJ1-1; D unresolved. The length of the CDR3 is 14 residues. CDR1 is MNHNS and CDR2 is SASEGT in the germline V gene. Trimming took off 9 bases at V and 1 base at J, with 15 bases between the two ends. CDR3 loop: CASRVRGANTEAFF. CDR3 in DNA: TGTGCCAGTAGGGTCCGCGGAGCGAACACTGAAGCTTTCTTT.

V is TRBV18 and J is TRBJ2-1; TRBD2 might be the D (5 bases). V was cut by 0 bases and J by 6 bases, with 12 bases left in between. Per the germline V gene, CDR1 is KGHSH and CDR2 is LQKENI. The CDR3 sequence is 15 residues long. CDR3 in amino acids: CASSPPASRGNEQFF. The CDR3, as DNA: TGTGCCAGCTCACCACCGGCTAGTCGGGGCAATGAGCAGTTCTTC.

This clonotype was detected a few times. The V and J genes are TRBV7-6 and TRBJ2-1; the match to TRBD2 covers 7 bases. The CDR3 is 15 amino acids. V shed 9 bases and J 3 bases; nucleotides not matched to a gene: 11. CDR1 and CDR2 from the germline V gene are SGHVS and FNYEAQ. The CDR3 sequence: CASAHRAGVYNEQFF. The CDR3 nucleotides are TGTGCCAGTGCTCACCGTGCGGGGGTCTACAATGAGCAGTTCTTC.